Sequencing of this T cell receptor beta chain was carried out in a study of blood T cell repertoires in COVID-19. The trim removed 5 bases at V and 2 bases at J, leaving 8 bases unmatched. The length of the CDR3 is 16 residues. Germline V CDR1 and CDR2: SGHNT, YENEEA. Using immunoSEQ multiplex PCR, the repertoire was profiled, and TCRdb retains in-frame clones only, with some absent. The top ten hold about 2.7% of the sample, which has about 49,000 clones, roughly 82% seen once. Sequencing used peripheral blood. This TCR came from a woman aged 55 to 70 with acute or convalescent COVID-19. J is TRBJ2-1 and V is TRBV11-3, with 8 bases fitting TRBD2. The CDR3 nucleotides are TGTGCCAGCAGCCCTACTCCGCGGGGGGCCTACAATGAGCAGTTCTTC. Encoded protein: CASSPTPRGAYNEQFF.